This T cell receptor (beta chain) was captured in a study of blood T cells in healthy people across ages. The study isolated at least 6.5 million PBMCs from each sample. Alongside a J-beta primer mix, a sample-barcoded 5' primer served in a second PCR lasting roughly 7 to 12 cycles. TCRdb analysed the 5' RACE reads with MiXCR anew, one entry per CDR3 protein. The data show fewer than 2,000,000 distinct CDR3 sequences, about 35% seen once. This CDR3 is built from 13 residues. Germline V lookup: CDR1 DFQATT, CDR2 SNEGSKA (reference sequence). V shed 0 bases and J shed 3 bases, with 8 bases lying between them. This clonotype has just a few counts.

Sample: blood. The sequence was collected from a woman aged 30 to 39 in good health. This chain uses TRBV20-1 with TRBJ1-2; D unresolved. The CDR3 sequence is CSARESFHYGYTF. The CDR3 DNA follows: TGCAGTGCTAGAGAGTCTTTCCACTATGGCTACACCTTC.